This is a list of T cell receptor beta chains from one sample in a study of patients and donors after allogeneic stem cell transplantation. MiXCR, applied by TCRdb to the RT-PCR reads, yields one record per CDR3 protein. The sample lists roughly 940,000 distinct CDR3 sequences; more than 15% were seen once. The sequenced material came from blood, either unsorted or a sorted T cell fraction (not recorded which). These receptors were obtained from a human donor who was either an allogeneic HSCT recipient or a stem cell or donor lymphocyte infusion donor (not recorded which). It is not recorded whose cells these are; they may come from a transplant donor. The CDR3 runs from the conserved cysteine through the conserved F or W. Each record gives: D gene, J gene, clone size, V gene, CDR3 DNA, CDR3 protein. D genes are given only for firm matches. Clone size is stated in some rows and not others, as once, few, many or a class when expanded.

- | TRBJ1-2 | few | TRBV12-3/TRBV12-4 | TGTGCCAGCAGCCCGGCGGGACACCCATTGATAGCAAGCTATGGCTACACCTTC | CASSPAGHPLIASYGYTF
TRBD2 | TRBJ2-3 | - | TRBV2 | TGTGCCAGCAGTGTGGGGGCGGGGGGGCAGTGGACAGATACGCAGTATTTT | CASSVGAGGQWTDTQYF
- | TRBJ1-1 | - | TRBV2 | TGTGCCAGCAGGGGACCAGACGCTGAAGCTTTCTTT | CASRGPDAEAFF
- | TRBJ2-7 | few | TRBV5-6 | TGTGCCAGCAGCTTATTCCGGGACACATCCTACGAGCAGTACTTC | CASSLFRDTSYEQYF
- | TRBJ1-2 | - | TRBV5-1 | TGCGCCAGCAGCCCCGGGACACCGGTTGACTACACCTTC | CASSPGTPVDYTF
TRBD1 | TRBJ1-2 | many | TRBV10-3 | TGTGCCATCAGTGAGTCCCAGGGGGGCGGCTACACCTTC | CAISESQGGGYTF
TRBD2 | TRBJ2-7 | few | TRBV4-1 | TGCGCCAGCAGCCACAATCGGGGGGGGTCCTACGAGCAGTACTTC | CASSHNRGGSYEQYF
TRBD1 | TRBJ1-4 | many | TRBV29-1 | TGCAGCGGACGGACAGGGGAGGAAAAACTGTTTTTT | CSGRTGEEKLFF
- | TRBJ1-5 | few | TRBV30 | TGTGCCTGGAGTCTGGGCGGGAGAGAGCCCCAGCATTTT | CAWSLGGREPQHF
- | TRBJ1-2 | few | TRBV24-1 | TGTGCCACCAGTGATTTGGGGGGAGTGGATGGCTACACCTTC | CATSDLGGVDGYTF
- | TRBJ2-3 | - | TRBV7-9 | TGTGCCAGCAGCTTGAGTCTTACTAGCACAGATACGCAGTATTTT | CASSLSLTSTDTQYF
- | TRBJ2-2 | few | TRBV12-3/TRBV12-4 | TGTGCCAGCGGGCCCAACACCGGGGAGCTGTTTTTT | CASGPNTGELFF
- | TRBJ1-2 | - | TRBV19 | TGTGCCAGTAGGCCGGTGGGGCGGGTCACTAACTATGGCTACACCTTC | CASRPVGRVTNYGYTF
- | TRBJ2-7 | few | TRBV7-2 | TGTGCCAGCAGCTTAGCTCGGGAAGCCTACGAGCAGTACTTC | CASSLAREAYEQYF
- | TRBJ1-2 | few | TRBV20-1 | TGCAGTGCTAGAGTGGAGGGGTCCTATGGCTACACCTTC | CSARVEGSYGYTF
TRBD2 | TRBJ2-3 | - | TRBV5-1 | TGCGCCAGCAGCTACTCCGGGACTAGCATCAGCAAGGCAGATACGCAGTATTTT | CASSYSGTSISKADTQYF
- | TRBJ1-1 | few | TRBV7-9 | TGTGCCAGCAGCTACCAGGGATCGAGCACTGAAGCTTTCTTT | CASSYQGSSTEAFF
- | TRBJ2-4 | few | TRBV24-1 | TGTGCCACCCCCGCGCACATTCAGTACTTC | CATPAHIQYF
- | TRBJ2-1 | - | TRBV29-1 | TGCAGCGTTGAATCCAAGAGGATGTTCTTC | CSVESKRMFF
- | TRBJ1-1 | few | TRBV21-1 | TGTGCCAGCAGCAAAGGGGTTCCCCGCCCCCAGAACACTGAAGCTTTCTTT | CASSKGVPRPQNTEAFF
TRBD1 | TRBJ2-1 | - | TRBV7-9 | TGTGCCAGCAGACCTCCCACAGGGGTTTACAATGAGCAGTTCTTC | CASRPPTGVYNEQFF